The TCR beta chain described here comes from a study of OX40 agonist ivuxolimab in advanced cancers. Points on this clone: Its antigen is not identified.

Here immunoSEQ multiplex PCR was the method, and the copy in TCRdb shows in-frame clones only, minus some. The sample yields over 75,000 clones, roughly 85% seen once. Points from the study as a whole: Antigen specificity remained undetermined for the expanded peripheral T cells. More expanded clones were found, on average, in CD8+ than in CD4+ T cells.

The clonotype originates from an adult with an advanced solid tumor such as melanoma, head and neck, liver or kidney cancer. The source was CD4+ or CD8+ T cells sorted from blood, collected in a trial of the OX40 agonist ivuxolimab.

The CDR3 spells CASSPTGGFGGETQYF. The CDR3 bases are TGCGCCAGCAGCCCGACCGGGGGATTTGGGGGAGAGACCCAGTACTTC. J is TRBJ2-5 and V is TRBV5-1, with D possibly TRBD2 on 6 matching bases. With 4 bases removed from V and 4 bases from J, the gap between germline ends came to 20 bases. Germline lookup yields CDR1 SGHRS and CDR2 YFSETQ. This CDR3 region has 16 residues.